This is a list of T cell receptor beta chains from one sample in a study of T cells in localized non-small cell lung cancer. Here immunoSEQ multiplex PCR was the method, and the copy in TCRdb shows in-frame clones only, minus some. Among about 33,000 clones listed, 87% were seen once. The sequences come from peripheral blood mononuclear cells, collected before any cancer treatment. These receptors all come from a man aged 40 to 70 with stage III lung adenocarcinoma. Both conserved end residues are trimmed from each CDR3. Each record gives: CDR3 protein, clone size, J gene, V gene. Where a row states a size, it is once, few, many or the class of an expanded clone; other rows omit it.

ASSQDGTGKAYEQY,-,TRBJ2-7,TRBV4-2
ASSLQGAGSEQY,-,TRBJ2-7,TRBV18
ASSSRQLLNYGYT,-,TRBJ1-2,TRBV5-4
ASSQDISGGAGETQY,-,TRBJ2-5,TRBV4-2
ASSLGHSPVYGYT,-,TRBJ1-2,TRBV27
ASSHTDTQY,-,TRBJ2-3,TRBV11-2
ASRLSTGSSEKLF,-,TRBJ1-4,TRBV6-6
ASSQEGYRTSGGAFETQY,-,TRBJ2-5,TRBV4-3
ASSSVTGLTGNTIY,-,TRBJ1-3,TRBV7-9
ASSFRAADTQY,-,TRBJ2-3,TRBV11-3
ASSTYNEQF,-,TRBJ2-1,TRBV5-1
ASSLGVAATDTQY,-,TRBJ2-3,TRBV18
ASSQWDTSTDTQY,once,TRBJ2-3,TRBV18
ASSLRGGEGSGANVLT,-,TRBJ2-6,TRBV5-1
ASSFSGQETQY,once,TRBJ2-5,TRBV7-2
ATSATTSGGLETQY,few,TRBJ2-5,TRBV15
ASSIWTGGGFSYNEQF,-,TRBJ2-1,TRBV19
ASSLDRGSRGNIQY,-,TRBJ2-4,TRBV5-4
ASRDGQGNTEAF,-,TRBJ1-1,TRBV27
ASSPQLGGEAF,-,TRBJ1-1,TRBV6-6
ASTETASSNQPQH,-,TRBJ1-5,TRBV6-6
ASRGSSVNTEAF,-,TRBJ1-1,TRBV6-6
ASSISAKGGTNYGYT,-,TRBJ1-2,TRBV19
ATSRKPEADTQY,once,TRBJ2-3,TRBV15
ASRDRDALEAF,once,TRBJ1-1,TRBV6-6
ASSFSSYEQY,-,TRBJ2-7,TRBV7-2
ASSFQETQY,-,TRBJ2-5,TRBV6-1
ASSELAGVNTEAF,-,TRBJ1-1,TRBV2
ASSLTRQNGYT,-,TRBJ1-2,TRBV7-2
ASSSQGSGGYT,-,TRBJ1-2,TRBV28
ASSETWGFAF,-,TRBJ1-1,TRBV25-1
ASSSVRDRRF,-,TRBJ1-2,TRBV19
ASSPEAGGVAKNIQY,-,TRBJ2-4,TRBV4-3
ASSLRSRGFSGNTIY,-,TRBJ1-3,TRBV7-2
ATSGRGPETQY,-,TRBJ2-5,TRBV15
ASSSWTGQVGTQY,-,TRBJ2-5,TRBV27
ATHPGGQRNQPQH,-,TRBJ1-5,TRBV19
ASSIRFSGNTIY,-,TRBJ1-3,TRBV19
ASSVSSDNQPQH,-,TRBJ1-5,TRBV9
ASSLRGTGGYGYT,-,TRBJ1-2,TRBV5-6
ASRRAGGTYEQY,-,TRBJ2-7,TRBV2
ASSPSTDTQY,-,TRBJ2-3,TRBV18
ASSIYRQGWAGELF,-,TRBJ2-2,TRBV19
ASSLVGGQLSSGNTIY,-,TRBJ1-3,TRBV5-1
ASSLSGTILDEQY,-,TRBJ2-7,TRBV11-2
ASNGGDQPQH,-,TRBJ1-5,TRBV2
ASSHSTGRSGNTIY,few,TRBJ1-3,TRBV18
ASARSLAGGSYQETQY,-,TRBJ2-5,TRBV7-2
ASSLTRQGEQY,-,TRBJ2-7,TRBV7-8
ASSLVGDRADTQY,-,TRBJ2-3,TRBV5-6
ASSVRGAQLAKNIQY,-,TRBJ2-4,TRBV11-2
ASSLGGAGGGASEQY,once,TRBJ2-7,TRBV7-2
ASSVIAGGTGELF,-,TRBJ2-2,TRBV9
ASSDRASSDEQF,-,TRBJ2-1,TRBV9
ASSYAGGQANYGYT,-,TRBJ1-2,TRBV6-5